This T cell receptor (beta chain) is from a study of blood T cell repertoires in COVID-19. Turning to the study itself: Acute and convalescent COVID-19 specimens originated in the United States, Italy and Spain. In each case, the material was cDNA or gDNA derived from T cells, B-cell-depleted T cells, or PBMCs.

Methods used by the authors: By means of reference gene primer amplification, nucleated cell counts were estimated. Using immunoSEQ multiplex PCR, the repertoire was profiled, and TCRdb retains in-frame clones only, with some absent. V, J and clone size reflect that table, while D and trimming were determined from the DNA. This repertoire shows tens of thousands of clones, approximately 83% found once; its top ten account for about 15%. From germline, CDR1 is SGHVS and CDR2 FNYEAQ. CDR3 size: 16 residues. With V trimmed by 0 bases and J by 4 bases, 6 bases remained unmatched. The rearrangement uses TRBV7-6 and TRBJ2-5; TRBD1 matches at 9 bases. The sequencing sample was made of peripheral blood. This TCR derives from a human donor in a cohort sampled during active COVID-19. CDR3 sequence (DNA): TGTGCCAGCAGCTTAGCAGGGACAGGGAACGGAGAGACCCAGTACTTC. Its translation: CASSLAGTGNGETQYF.